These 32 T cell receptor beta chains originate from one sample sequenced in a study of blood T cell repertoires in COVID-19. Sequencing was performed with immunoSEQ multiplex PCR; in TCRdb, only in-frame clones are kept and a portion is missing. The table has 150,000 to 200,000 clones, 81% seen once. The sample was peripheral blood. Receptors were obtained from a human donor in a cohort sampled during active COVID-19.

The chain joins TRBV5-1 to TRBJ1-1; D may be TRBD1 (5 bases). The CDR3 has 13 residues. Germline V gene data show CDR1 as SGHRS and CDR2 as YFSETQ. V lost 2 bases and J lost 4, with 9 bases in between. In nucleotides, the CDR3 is TGCGCCAGCAGCTTTAGGGGTGTCACTGAAGCTTTCTTT. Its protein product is CASSFRGVTEAFF.

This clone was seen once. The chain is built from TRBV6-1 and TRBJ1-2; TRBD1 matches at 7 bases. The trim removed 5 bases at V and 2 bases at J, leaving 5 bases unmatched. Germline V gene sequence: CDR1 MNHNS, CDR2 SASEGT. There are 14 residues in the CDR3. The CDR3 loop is CASSSGTENYGYTF. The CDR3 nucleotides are TGTGCCAGCAGTTCCGGGACAGAGAACTATGGCTACACCTTC.

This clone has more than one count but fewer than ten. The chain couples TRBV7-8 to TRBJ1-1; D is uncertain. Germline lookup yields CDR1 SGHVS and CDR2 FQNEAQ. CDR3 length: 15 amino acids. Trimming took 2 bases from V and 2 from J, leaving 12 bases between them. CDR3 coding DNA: TGTGCCAGCAGCTTACGGGTCCAAGGCAACACTGAAGCTTTCTTT. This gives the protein CASSLRVQGNTEAFF.

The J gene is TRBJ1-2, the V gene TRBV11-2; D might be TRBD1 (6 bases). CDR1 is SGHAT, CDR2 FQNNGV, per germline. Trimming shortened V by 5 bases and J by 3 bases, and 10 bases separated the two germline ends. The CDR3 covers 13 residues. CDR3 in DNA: TGTGCCAGCAGCCACAGGGAAGACTATGGCTACACCTTC. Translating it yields CASSHREDYGYTF.

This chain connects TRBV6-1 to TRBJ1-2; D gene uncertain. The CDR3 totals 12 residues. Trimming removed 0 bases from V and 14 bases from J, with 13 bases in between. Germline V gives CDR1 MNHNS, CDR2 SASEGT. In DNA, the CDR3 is TGTGCCAGCAGTGAAGCGCGCCATGATTGGACCTTC. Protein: CASSEARHDWTF.

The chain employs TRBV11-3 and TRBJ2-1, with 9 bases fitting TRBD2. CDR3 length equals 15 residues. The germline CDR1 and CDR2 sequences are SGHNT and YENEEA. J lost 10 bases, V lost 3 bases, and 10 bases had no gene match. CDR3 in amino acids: CASSLGLAGTGEQFF. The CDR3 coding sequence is TGTGCCAGCAGCTTGGGTCTAGCGGGGACTGGGGAGCAGTTCTTC.

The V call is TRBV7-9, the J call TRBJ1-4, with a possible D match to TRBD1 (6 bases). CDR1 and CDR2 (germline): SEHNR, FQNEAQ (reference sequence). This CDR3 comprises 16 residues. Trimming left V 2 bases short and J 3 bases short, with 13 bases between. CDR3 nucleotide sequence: TGTGCCAGCAGCTTATTGTCAGGGGCCGCTAATGAAAAACTGTTTTTT. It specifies CASSLLSGAANEKLFF.

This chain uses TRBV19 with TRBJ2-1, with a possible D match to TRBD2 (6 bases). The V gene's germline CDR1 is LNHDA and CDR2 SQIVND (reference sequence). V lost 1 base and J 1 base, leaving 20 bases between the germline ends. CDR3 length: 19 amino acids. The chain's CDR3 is CASSIGLGRMGGSYNEQFF. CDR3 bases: TGTGCCAGTAGTATAGGCCTCGGCAGAATGGGGGGTTCCTACAATGAGCAGTTCTTC.

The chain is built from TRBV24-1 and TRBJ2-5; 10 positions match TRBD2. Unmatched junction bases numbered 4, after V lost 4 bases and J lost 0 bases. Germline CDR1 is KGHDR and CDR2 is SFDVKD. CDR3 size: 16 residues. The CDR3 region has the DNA TGTGCCACCAGTGACCTAGCGGGGGACAACCAAGAGACCCAGTACTTC. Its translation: CATSDLAGDNQETQYF.

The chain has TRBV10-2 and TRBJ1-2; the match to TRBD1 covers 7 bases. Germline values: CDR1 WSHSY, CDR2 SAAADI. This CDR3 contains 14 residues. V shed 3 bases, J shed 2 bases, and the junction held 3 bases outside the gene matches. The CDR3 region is CASSDKGANYGYTF. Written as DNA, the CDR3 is TGCGCCAGCAGTGACAAGGGGGCGAACTATGGCTACACCTTC.

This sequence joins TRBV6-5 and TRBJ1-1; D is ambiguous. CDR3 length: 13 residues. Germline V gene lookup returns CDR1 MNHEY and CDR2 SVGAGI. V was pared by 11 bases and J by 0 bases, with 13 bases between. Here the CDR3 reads CAVRREVNTEAFF. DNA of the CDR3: TGTGCCGTCAGGAGGGAGGTGAACACTGAAGCTTTCTTT.

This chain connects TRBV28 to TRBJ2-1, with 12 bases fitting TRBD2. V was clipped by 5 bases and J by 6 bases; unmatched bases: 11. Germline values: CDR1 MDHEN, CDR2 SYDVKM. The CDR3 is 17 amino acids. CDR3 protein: CASSPHTGLAGLNEQFF. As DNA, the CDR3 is TGTGCCAGCAGTCCTCACACTGGACTAGCGGGACTCAATGAGCAGTTCTTC. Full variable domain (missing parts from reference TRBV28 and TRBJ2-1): DVKVTQSSRYLVKRTGEKVFLECVQDMDHENMFWYRQDPGLGLRLIYFSYDVKMKEKGDIPEGYSVSREKKERFSLILESASTNQTSMYLCASSPHTGLAGLNEQFFGPGTRLTVL.

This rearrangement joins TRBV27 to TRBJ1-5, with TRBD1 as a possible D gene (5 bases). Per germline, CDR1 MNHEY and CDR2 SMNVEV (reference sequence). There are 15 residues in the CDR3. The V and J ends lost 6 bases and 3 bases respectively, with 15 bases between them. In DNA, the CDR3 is TGTGCCAGCAGCCTACAGGCCTTCCTCAATCAGCCCCAGCATTTT. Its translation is CASSLQAFLNQPQHF.

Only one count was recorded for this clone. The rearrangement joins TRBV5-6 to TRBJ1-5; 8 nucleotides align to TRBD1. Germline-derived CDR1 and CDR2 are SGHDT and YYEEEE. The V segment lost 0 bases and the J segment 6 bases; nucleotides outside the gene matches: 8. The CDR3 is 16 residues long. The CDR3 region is CASSLGGRGLGQPQHF. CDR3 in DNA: TGTGCCAGCAGCTTGGGAGGCAGGGGGCTGGGTCAGCCCCAGCATTTT.

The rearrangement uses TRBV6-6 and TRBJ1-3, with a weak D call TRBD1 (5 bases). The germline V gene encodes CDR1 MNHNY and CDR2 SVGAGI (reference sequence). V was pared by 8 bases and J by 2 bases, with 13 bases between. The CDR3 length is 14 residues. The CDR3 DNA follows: TGTGCCAGCTCGGTGACAGTAACTGGAAACACCATATATTTT. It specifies CASSVTVTGNTIYF.

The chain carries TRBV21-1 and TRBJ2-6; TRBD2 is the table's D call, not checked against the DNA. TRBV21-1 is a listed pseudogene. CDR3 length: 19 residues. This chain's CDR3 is CASSQHREGNYTGANVLTF. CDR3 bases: TGTGCCAGCAGCCAACATAGGGAGGGAAATTACACTGGGGCCAACGTCCTGACTTTC.

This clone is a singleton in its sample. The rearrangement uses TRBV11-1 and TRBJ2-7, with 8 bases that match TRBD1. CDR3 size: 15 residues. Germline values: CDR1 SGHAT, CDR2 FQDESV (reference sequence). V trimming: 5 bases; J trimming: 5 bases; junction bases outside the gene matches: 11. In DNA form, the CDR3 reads TGTGCCAGCAGCGCCAGTACAGGGGGTTTCCACGAGCAGTACTTC. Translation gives CASSASTGGFHEQYF.

CDR3 sequence (DNA): TGTGCCAGCAGCTTAGCGAGGGTTGGGGAAAAACTGTTTTTT. Protein product: CASSLARVGEKLFF. The V gene is TRBV7-8, the J gene TRBJ1-4; D remains ambiguous. Germline assignment: CDR1 SGHVS and CDR2 FQNEAQ. This CDR3 has 14 residues. Trimming cost V 0 bases and J 8 bases, with 10 bases left between them.

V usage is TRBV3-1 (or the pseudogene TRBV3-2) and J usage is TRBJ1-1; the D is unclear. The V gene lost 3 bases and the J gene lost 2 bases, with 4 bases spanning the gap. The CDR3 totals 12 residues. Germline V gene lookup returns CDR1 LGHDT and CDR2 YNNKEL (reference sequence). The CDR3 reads CASSHLNTEAFF. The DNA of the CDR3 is TGTGCCAGCAGCCATTTAAACACTGAAGCTTTCTTT.

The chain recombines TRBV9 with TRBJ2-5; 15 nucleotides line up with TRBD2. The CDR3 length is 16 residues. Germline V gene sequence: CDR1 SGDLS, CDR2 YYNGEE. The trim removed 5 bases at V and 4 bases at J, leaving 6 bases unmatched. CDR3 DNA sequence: TGTGCCAGCAGTATGGGACTAGCGGGAGGTATAGAGACCCAGTACTTC. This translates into CASSMGLAGGIETQYF.

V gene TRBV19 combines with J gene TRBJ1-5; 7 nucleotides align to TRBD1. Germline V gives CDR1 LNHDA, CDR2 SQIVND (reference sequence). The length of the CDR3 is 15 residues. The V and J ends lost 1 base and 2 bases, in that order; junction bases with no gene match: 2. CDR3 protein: CASSIVTGGNQPQHF. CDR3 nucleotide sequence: TGTGCCAGTAGTATAGTAACAGGGGGCAATCAGCCCCAGCATTTT.

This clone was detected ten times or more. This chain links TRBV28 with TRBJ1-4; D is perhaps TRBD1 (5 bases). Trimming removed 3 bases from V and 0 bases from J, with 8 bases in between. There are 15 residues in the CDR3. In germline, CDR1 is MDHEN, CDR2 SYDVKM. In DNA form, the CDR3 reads TGTGCCAGCAGTTTGGGAGGGGCAACTAATGAAAAACTGTTTTTT. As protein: CASSLGGATNEKLFF.

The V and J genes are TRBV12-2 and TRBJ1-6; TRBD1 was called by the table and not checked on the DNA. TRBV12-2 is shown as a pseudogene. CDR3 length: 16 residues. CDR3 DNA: TGTGCAAGTCGCCCACGACAGACAGGGAGTAATTCACCCCTCCACTTT. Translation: CASRPRQTGSNSPLHF.

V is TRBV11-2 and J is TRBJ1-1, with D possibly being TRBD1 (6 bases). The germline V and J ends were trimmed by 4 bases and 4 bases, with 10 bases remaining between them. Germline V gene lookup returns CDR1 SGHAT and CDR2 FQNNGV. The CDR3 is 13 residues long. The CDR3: CASSSGVTTEAFF. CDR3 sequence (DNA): TGTGCCAGCAGCTCAGGGGTGACCACTGAAGCTTTCTTT.

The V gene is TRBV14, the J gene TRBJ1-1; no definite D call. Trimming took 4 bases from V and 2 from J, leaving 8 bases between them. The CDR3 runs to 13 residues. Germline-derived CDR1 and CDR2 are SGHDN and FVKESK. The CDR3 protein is CASSLLLNTEAFF. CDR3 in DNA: TGTGCCAGCAGCCTCCTTTTAAACACTGAAGCTTTCTTT. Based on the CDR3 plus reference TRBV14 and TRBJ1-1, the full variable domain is EAGVTQFPSHSVIEKGQTVTLRCDPISGHDNLYWYRRVMGKEIKFLLHFVKESKQDESGMPNNRFLAERTGGTYSTLKVQPAELEDSGVYFCASSLLLNTEAFFGQGTRLTVV.

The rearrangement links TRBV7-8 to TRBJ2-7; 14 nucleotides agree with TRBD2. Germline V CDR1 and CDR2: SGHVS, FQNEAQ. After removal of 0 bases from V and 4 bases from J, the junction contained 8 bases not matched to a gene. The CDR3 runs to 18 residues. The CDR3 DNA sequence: TGTGCCAGCAGCTTAGCCGGGACTAGCGGGAGCAACGGTTACGAGCAGTACTTC. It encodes CASSLAGTSGSNGYEQYF.

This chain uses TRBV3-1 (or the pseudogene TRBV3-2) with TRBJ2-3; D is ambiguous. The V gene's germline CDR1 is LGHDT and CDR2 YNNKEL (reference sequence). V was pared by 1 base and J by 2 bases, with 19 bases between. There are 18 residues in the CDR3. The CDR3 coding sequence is TGTGCCAGCAGCCAAGCCTTAACCCTTCCGGTACCCACAGATACGCAGTATTTT. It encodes CASSQALTLPVPTDTQYF.

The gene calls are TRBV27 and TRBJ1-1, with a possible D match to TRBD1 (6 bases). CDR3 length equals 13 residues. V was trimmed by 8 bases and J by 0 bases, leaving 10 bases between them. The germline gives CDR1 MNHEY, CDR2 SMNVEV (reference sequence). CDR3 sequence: CASYRDMNTEAFF. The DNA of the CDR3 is TGTGCCAGCTACAGGGACATGAACACTGAAGCTTTCTTT.

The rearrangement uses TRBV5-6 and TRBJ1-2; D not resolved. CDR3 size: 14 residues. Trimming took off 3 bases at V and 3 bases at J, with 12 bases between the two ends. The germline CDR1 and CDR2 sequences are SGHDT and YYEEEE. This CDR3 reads CASSSDPRDYGYTF. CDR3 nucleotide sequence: TGTGCCAGCAGCTCAGACCCGAGGGACTATGGCTACACCTTC. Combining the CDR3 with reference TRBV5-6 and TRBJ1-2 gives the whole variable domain DAGVTQSPTHLIKTRGQQVTLRCSPKSGHDTVSWYQQALGQGPQFIFQYYEEEERQRGNFPDRFSGHQFPNYSSELNVNALLLGDSALYLCASSSDPRDYGYTFGSGTRLTVV.

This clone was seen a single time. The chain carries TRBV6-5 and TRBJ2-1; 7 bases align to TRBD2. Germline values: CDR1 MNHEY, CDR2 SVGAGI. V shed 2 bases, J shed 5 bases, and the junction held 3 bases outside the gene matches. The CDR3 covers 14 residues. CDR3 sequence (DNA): TGTGCCAGCAGTTACGGGCGGGGGAACAATGAGCAGTTCTTC. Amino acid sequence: CASSYGRGNNEQFF.

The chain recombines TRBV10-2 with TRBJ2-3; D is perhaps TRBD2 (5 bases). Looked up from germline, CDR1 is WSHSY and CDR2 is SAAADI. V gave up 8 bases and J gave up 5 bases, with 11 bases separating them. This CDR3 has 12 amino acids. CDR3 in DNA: TGCGCCAGCGGCTGGACTGGAGATACGCAGTATTTT. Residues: CASGWTGDTQYF.

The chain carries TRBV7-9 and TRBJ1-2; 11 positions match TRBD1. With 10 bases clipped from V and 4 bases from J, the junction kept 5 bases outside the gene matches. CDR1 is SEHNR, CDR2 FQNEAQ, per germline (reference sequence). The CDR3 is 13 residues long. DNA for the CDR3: TGTGCCACTCGGACAGGGGGCCTCTATGGCTACACCTTC. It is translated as CATRTGGLYGYTF.